This T cell receptor beta chain was captured in a study of Ad26.COV2.S vaccination and SARS-CoV-2 variants (dated by TCRdb to about 2021). The study in broad terms: Vaccine-arm donors came from COV1001, a multicentre, randomized, double-blind, placebo-controlled phase I-IIa trial of Ad26.COV2.S in healthy adults. Ad26.COV2.S was given intramuscularly at 5x10^10 or 1x10^11 viral particles, as a single shot or as two shots 56 days apart. Sequencing of the TCRbeta repertoire served to evaluate the specificity and breadth of SARS-CoV-2-reactive T cell receptors following Ad26.COV2.S vaccination. The TCR-sequenced set comprised approximately 30 samples: some 20 Ad26.COV2.S vaccine recipients, 5 placebo recipients and 8 SARS-CoV-2 convalescent individuals. Trial participants were randomized into five groups of five: low-dose or high-dose Ad26.COV2.S given once or twice, or placebo on both occasions. Investigators remained blinded to trial group allocation during experiments and outcome assessment.

The label giving this sample's treatment or condition can be read as: some 20 received Ad26.COV2.S at low or high dose, single or two shots; several received placebo; per-sample allocation not given. For vaccine and placebo recipients, the sequenced repertoires came from samples collected on day 63 after the first injection. Between 29 July and 7 August 2020, Cohort 1b enrolled 25 adults aged 18-55 years at one site in Boston, USA. Ad26.COV2.S was a replication-incompetent adenovirus type 26 vector expressing a prefusion-stabilized SARS-CoV-2 spike protein from the original Wuhan strain. General conclusions and limits of the study: The study was not powered for comparison of responses between vaccine doses or regimens. Ad26.COV2.S recipients had higher spike-specific TCR breadth than placebo recipients (P = 0.0014). Substantial breadth of spike-specific CD8+ and CD4+ T cell responses was reported after vaccination. The authors noted that total T cell responses may have been underestimated by the TCR breadth and depth analyses. Comparable non-spike TCR breadth was observed between vaccine and placebo recipients, consistent with only spike being contained in the vaccine.

Notes on this clone: Which antigen it targets is not known. No per-base quality is available; no much larger clone lies one base away.

The immunoSEQ Assay was the method used to sequence TCRbeta CDR3 regions. After extraction, genomic DNA underwent amplification by bias-controlled multiplex PCR, followed by high-throughput sequencing. On the study's bioinformatics: To quantify the absolute abundance of every unique TCRbeta CDR3 region, sequences were collapsed and filtered. T cell fraction was estimated by normalizing TCRbeta template counts to usable DNA, which was measured by amplifying reference genes present in all nucleated cells. Repertoire TCRs were annotated as SARS-CoV-2-specific by exact matching of V gene, CDR3 amino acid sequence and J gene to a known reactive TCR set. The reference SARS-CoV-2 TCR set was obtained from MIRA and was filtered for enrichment in COVID-19-positive ImmuneCODE repertoires, whereby public or cross-reactive TCRs were removed. Based on the MIRA antigens, annotated TCRs were further analysed at the level of specific ORF or position within ORF. Breadth was defined as annotated unique rearrangements over total unique productive rearrangements; depth was the summed frequency of those rearrangements. TCR breadth was compared between groups using two-sided Wilcoxon rank-sum tests. In its TCRdb copy, this immuneACCESS table keeps in-frame sequences only and misses some clones. Where compared with another copy, unresolved V genes explain less than half of these, and the others have no known cause. V, J and clone size are taken as reported in that table, and D and trimming were inferred from the DNA itself. The sample contains about 410,000 clones, about nine tenths of them found a single time. In total, the top ten clones hold approximately 1.9% of the sample.

Sequenced here: peripheral blood, sampled in a trial of Ad26.COV2.S vaccine versus placebo. The receptor was derived from a person between 18 and 60 years old who received the Ad26.COV2.S COVID-19 vaccine or a placebo.

This receptor carries the CDR3 CATSDRDRDNEQFF. The DNA is as follows: TGTGCCACCAGTGATAGGGACAGAGACAATGAGCAGTTCTTC. The sequence links TRBV24-1 to TRBJ2-1; 7 bases in between match TRBD1. Taken from cysteine to phenylalanine, the CDR3 has 14 residues. The retained sequence is limited to the CDR3, 42 bases, with the frame set at the first base. CDR1 and CDR2, per the germline V gene, are KGHDR and SFDVKD. Trimming takes 3 bases off V and 5 bases off J; junction bases not matched to a gene: 3.